Each of the 10 T cell receptor beta chains below was sequenced from the same sample in a study of early T cells in non-severe SARS-CoV-2 infection. From the 5' RACE reads, TCRdb called clonotypes with MiXCR, one entry per CDR3 protein. Here the sample spans under 85,000 distinct CDR3 sequences, 9.5% to 15% being singletons. The specimen was whole blood, collected at baseline. Receptors were obtained from an adult who was a healthcare worker with PCR-confirmed SARS-CoV-2 infection or an uninfected control (not recorded which). The donor label of this sample is uncertain.

The rearrangement uses TRBV4-2 and TRBJ2-3, with TRBD2 matching over 12 bases. CDR3 length: 16 amino acids. Germline V gene lookup returns CDR1 LGHNA and CDR2 YNFKEQ. J was trimmed by 5 bases and V by 4 bases; bases with no gene match: 7. The chain's CDR3 is CASSPSSGGAKDTQYF. CDR3 nucleotides: TGTGCCAGCAGCCCTTCTAGCGGGGGGGCCAAAGATACGCAGTATTTT.

The chain links TRBV20-1 to TRBJ2-3, with TRBD2 identical over 11 bases. Germline V gene lookup returns CDR1 DFQATT and CDR2 SNEGSKA (reference sequence). This CDR3 spans 15 amino acids. Germline trimming cut 2 bases from V and 2 bases from J; bases unmatched to any gene: 3. The DNA for the CDR3 is TGCAGTGCTAGACTAGCGGGGGGCGTCACAGATACGCAGTATTTT. Amino acid sequence: CSARLAGGVTDTQYF.

This clonotype was detected only a few times. This chain connects TRBV7-9 to TRBJ2-2; a possible D gene is TRBD1 (6 bases). This CDR3 is built from 14 residues. From germline, CDR1 is SEHNR and CDR2 FQNEAQ (reference sequence). The V end was cut by 5 bases, the J end by 4 bases, with 11 bases between. The DNA of the CDR3 is TGTGCCAGCAGCCAAGGGGGAATCACCGGGGAGCTGTTTTTT. It translates to CASSQGGITGELFF.

This clonotype showed up many times. The chain joins TRBV29-1 to TRBJ2-3; 8 nucleotides match TRBD1. Looked up from germline, CDR1 is SQVTM and CDR2 is ANQGSEA. J was trimmed by 4 bases and V by 8 bases; bases with no gene match: 11. The CDR3 length is 14 residues. Here the CDR3 reads CSIPRDRLSDTQYF. In nucleotides, the CDR3 is TGCAGCATCCCCCGGGACAGGTTATCAGATACGCAGTATTTT.

This clonotype showed up many times. The rearrangement joins TRBV14 to TRBJ1-2; D is undetermined. Trimming pared 8 bases from V and 7 bases from J, leaving 17 bases between. Germline V gene sequence: CDR1 SGHDN, CDR2 FVKESK. CDR3 length: 13 residues. CDR3 sequence reads: CASSPGESRGYTF. CDR3 sequence (DNA): TGTGCCAGCTCACCCGGGGAGTCTCGTGGCTACACCTTC.

This chain links TRBV10-3 with TRBJ2-7; 10 positions agree with TRBD2. Germline V gene lookup returns CDR1 ENHRY and CDR2 SYGVKD. V lost 10 bases to trimming and J lost 7 bases; unmatched junction nucleotides: 13. This CDR3 has 14 residues. The CDR3 region has the DNA TGTGCCACTGATCTGAGCGGGAGGGCCGGTGAGCAGTACTTC. As protein: CATDLSGRAGEQYF.

Ten or more counts support this clonotype. The chain recombines TRBV5-6 with TRBJ2-3, with D unclear. The germline CDR1 and CDR2 sequences are SGHDT and YYEEEE. Trimming left V 0 bases short and J 1 base short, with 6 bases between. The CDR3 covers 14 residues. CDR3: CASSLAAGTDTQYF. The DNA for the CDR3 is TGTGCCAGCAGCTTGGCGGCAGGCACAGATACGCAGTATTTT.

This CDR3 is CASSLRTATGELFF. The CDR3 region has the DNA TGTGCCAGCAGCCTCCGGACGGCCACCGGGGAGCTGTTTTTT. The chain links TRBV11-3 to TRBJ2-2; no firm D call. V was cut by 5 bases and J by 4 bases, with 11 bases left in between. CDR3 length: 14 residues. Germline V lookup: CDR1 SGHNT, CDR2 YENEEA. The complete variable domain, with remaining parts taken from reference TRBV11-3 and TRBJ2-2, reads EAGVVQSPRYKIIEKKQPVAFWCNPISGHNTLYWYLQNLGQGPELLIRYENEEAVDDSQLPKDRFSAERLKGVDSTLKIQPAELGDSAVYLCASSLRTATGELFFGEGSRLTVL.

The V and J genes are TRBV5-6 and TRBJ1-6, with unresolved D. CDR1 and CDR2 (germline): SGHDT, YYEEEE. This CDR3 contains 12 residues. The V gene lost 0 bases and the J gene lost 10 bases, with 5 bases spanning the gap. The CDR3 sequence: CASSLAPSPLHF. DNA of the CDR3: TGTGCCAGCAGCTTGGCCCCGTCACCCCTCCACTTT.

V and J are TRBV7-8 and TRBJ2-3; 12 nucleotides agree with TRBD2. The CDR3 is made up of 16 amino acids. V shed 5 bases, J shed 6 bases, and the junction held 9 bases outside the gene matches. Per germline, CDR1 SGHVS and CDR2 FQNEAQ. The CDR3 loop is CASSQGLAGTGDTQYF. CDR3 DNA: TGTGCCAGCAGCCAAGGACTAGCGGGGACGGGGGATACGCAGTATTTT.